These T cell receptor beta chains were read from a single sample in a study of CD8 T cells in Susac syndrome. Each CDR3 protein gets one entry after TCRdb re-called the immunoSEQ multiplex PCR reads with MiXCR. The sample carries 400,000 or so distinct CDR3 sequences, roughly 85% recorded once. Sequenced: CD8+ T cells from PBMCs. The source is a human donor with multiple sclerosis. Both conserved end residues are part of each CDR3. Each record gives: clone size, D gene, V gene, J gene, CDR3 DNA, CDR3 protein. D genes are given only for firm matches. A row's size may be missing; if present it is once, few, many or a size class.

.	.	TRBV6-1	TRBJ2-7	TGTGCCAGCAGTGAAGCGTACAGCCCCGACTTC	CASSEAYSPDF
.	.	TRBV23-1	TRBJ1-1	TGCGCCAGCAGCCAAGGACAGCAGAACACTGAAGCTTTCTTT	CASSQGQQNTEAFF
.	.	TRBV7-8	TRBJ2-5	TGTGCCAGCAGCTATCCCCCGCGAGGGCAGGGAGAGACCCAGTACTTC	CASSYPPRGQGETQYF
.	.	TRBV28	TRBJ2-7	TGTGCCAGCAGTTGGGCGGGCGGTCCCCCCGGGCAGTACTTC	CASSWAGGPPGQYF
.	.	TRBV5-4	TRBJ2-7	TGTGCCAGCAGCCCTGAGCCAGGAAGCTCCTACGAGCAGTACTTC	CASSPEPGSSYEQYF
.	TRBD2	TRBV11-3	TRBJ2-5	TGTGCCAGCACCCCCCCCCTCGGATCCCGGAGCGGGGCGGGGACCCAGTACTTC	CASTPPLGSRSGAGTQYF
.	.	TRBV13	TRBJ1-1	TGTGCCAGCAGCTCCCTACGGGAGAACACTGAAGCTTTCTTT	CASSSLRENTEAFF
.	.	TRBV13	TRBJ2-4	TGTGCCAGCAGCCCCGTGGGGGAACTAGCCAAAAACATTCAGTACTTC	CASSPVGELAKNIQYF
few	TRBD2	TRBV6-1	TRBJ2-2	TGTGCCAGCAGCCAACCCTCTGTGGTAGCGGGAGATCCGACGGGGGAGCTGTTTTTT	CASSQPSVVAGDPTGELFF
.	.	TRBV5-1	TRBJ1-1	TGCGCCAGCAGCTTGGTTCGGCCCCCGAGGACTGAAGCTTTCTTT	CASSLVRPPRTEAFF
.	.	TRBV7-9	TRBJ1-4	TGTGCCAGCAGTAAGCCGGCCCCGTATGAAAAACTGTTTTTT	CASSKPAPYEKLFF
once	.	TRBV19	TRBJ1-5	TGTGCCAGTAGTATTGGGACAAAGGAGGATCAGCCCCAGCATTTT	CASSIGTKEDQPQHF
once	.	TRBV7-9	TRBJ1-4	TGTGCCAGCAGCTACTCCCTCCGGGACCCAAATGAAAAACTGTTTTTT	CASSYSLRDPNEKLFF
.	.	TRBV3-1	TRBJ2-5	TGTGCCAGCAGCCAGAGTACCCAAGAGACCCAGTACTTC	CASSQSTQETQYF
.	.	TRBV11-2	TRBJ2-5	TGTGCCAGCAGCCCTAGTCCGAGGGGAGAGACCCAGTACTTC	CASSPSPRGETQYF
.	.	TRBV28	TRBJ1-5	TGTGCCAGCAGTTTACAGGGCTTCAATCAGCCCCAGCATTTT	CASSLQGFNQPQHF